This TCR beta chain was recorded in a study of regulatory T cells in long-lasting Graves disease. Study-wide context: Graves' patients, newly diagnosed, had taken antithyroid drugs under 3 months.

Documented time point: newly diagnosed GD, antithyroid drugs for less than 3 months. PBMC-derived RNA was used for the TCR library. Assembly of TCR beta libraries relied on iRepertoire HTBI primers together with Arm-PCR of CDR3 regions. Original methodology: The identification of about 68 TRBV and around 15 TRBJ segments was made across samples. TCRdb processed the multiplex PCR reads anew with MiXCR; each CDR3 protein has one entry. TCRdb's processing, not the authors', yielded these V and J calls. The repertoire holds about 620,000 distinct CDR3 sequences, with under 20% as singletons. This CDR3 region has 11 residues. Between the trimmed V and J ends, which lost 8 bases and 9 bases, there was a span of 11 bases. Germline assignment: CDR1 SNHLY and CDR2 FYNNEI. This same sample was also taken into another study, of T cells in Graves' hyperthyroidism and ophthalmopathy. This second report adds: The TCR CDR3 was amplified in a first-round RT-PCR using the HTBI primer set. Blood shared most expanded thyroid clonotypes above 0.001.

The specimen comprised peripheral blood mononuclear cells (PBMCs), sampled at new diagnosis, from a patient treated with antithyroid drugs. The TCR was taken from a woman in her 30s with Graves disease. The chain carries TRBV2 and TRBJ2-1; a weak D match, TRBD1 (5 bases). CDR3 nucleotide sequence: TGTGCCAGCGGCAGGGTCGGTGAGCAGTTCTTC. It translates to CASGRVGEQFF.